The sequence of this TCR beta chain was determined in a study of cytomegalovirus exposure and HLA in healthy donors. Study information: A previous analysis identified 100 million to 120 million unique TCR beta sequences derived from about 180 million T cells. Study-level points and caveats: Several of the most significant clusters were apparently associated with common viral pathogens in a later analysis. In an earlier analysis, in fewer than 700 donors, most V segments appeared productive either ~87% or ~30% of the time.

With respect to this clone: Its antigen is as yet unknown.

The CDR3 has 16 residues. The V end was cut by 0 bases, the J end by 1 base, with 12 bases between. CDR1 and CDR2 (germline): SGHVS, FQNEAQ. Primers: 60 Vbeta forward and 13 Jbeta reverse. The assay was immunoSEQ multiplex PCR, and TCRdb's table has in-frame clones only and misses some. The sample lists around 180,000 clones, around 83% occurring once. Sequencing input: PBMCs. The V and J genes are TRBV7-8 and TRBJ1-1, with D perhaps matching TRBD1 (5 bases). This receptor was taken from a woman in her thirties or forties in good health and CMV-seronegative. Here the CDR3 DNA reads TGTGCCAGCAGCTTAGCGCTAGGGGCCGAGAACACTGAAGCTTTCTTT. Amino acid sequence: CASSLALGAENTEAFF.